This T cell receptor (beta chain) is from a study of T-cell memory formation after mild COVID-19. On the study more broadly: In these data, TCR clusters were largely donor specific.

This clonotype is medium-sized. Antigen: not known. CDR1 and CDR2 (germline): LGHDT, YNNKEL (reference sequence). V shed 4 bases, J shed 0 bases, and the junction held 5 bases outside the gene matches. The CDR3 consists of 18 residues. TCRdb re-called the 5' RACE reads with MiXCR, one entry per CDR3 protein. Among 150,000 or so distinct CDR3 sequences, 11% were seen once, and the ten largest hold approximately 3.8%. Study-level results: Specificity for SARS-CoV-2 was not confirmed among the second-wave clones peaking on day 37. Memory from before infection featured some responding clones, which suggests cross-reactive memory joined.

The sample consisted of PBMCs or a T cell subset sorted from them (not recorded which). The chain uses TRBV3-1 and TRBJ2-2; 13 nucleotides match TRBD2. The clonotype comes from a man younger than 35 who had mild COVID-19 (a few samples of this study predate the infection). Cell type and time point are not known. The CDR3 DNA is TGTGCCAGCAGCCCCGGACTAGCGGGGGTCTCGAACACCGGGGAGCTGTTTTTT. Residues: CASSPGLAGVSNTGELFF.